The 18 T cell receptor beta chains below all came from one sample that was sequenced in a study of cytomegalovirus exposure and HLA in healthy donors. Use of 60 Vbeta and 13 Jbeta primers characterized the PCR. TCRdb's table, derived via immunoSEQ multiplex PCR, lists solely in-frame clones and lacks some. In the table there are around 170,000 clones, roughly 88% of which are singletons. The sequenced material came from PBMCs. The receptors here all came from a woman in her late teens or twenties in good health and CMV-seronegative.

Only a few counts were recorded for this clone. The chain is built from TRBV15 and TRBJ2-3; D is possibly TRBD2 (5 bases). Per the germline V gene, CDR1 is LNHNV and CDR2 is YYDKDF (reference sequence). With 3 bases removed from V and 2 bases from J, the gap between germline ends came to 15 bases. This CDR3 comprises 16 residues. The CDR3 reads CATSRGEGKITDTQYF. The CDR3 DNA reads TGTGCCACCAGCAGGGGCGAGGGCAAAATCACAGATACGCAGTATTTT.

This clone has just one count. This chain connects TRBV15 to TRBJ2-4, with D perhaps TRBD1 (6 bases). Trimming cost V 8 bases and J 4 bases, with 18 bases left between them. Germline V gene lookup returns CDR1 LNHNV and CDR2 YYDKDF (reference sequence). This CDR3 spans 15 amino acids. CDR3 in DNA: TGTGCCACCGGCCGGGTGGCCCAGGGGAAAAACATTCAGTACTTC. It encodes CATGRVAQGKNIQYF.

This chain links TRBV29-1 with TRBJ1-3; possible D gene TRBD1, 5 bases. The CDR3 contains 14 residues. V lost 7 bases and J lost 0, with 13 bases in between. Germline V gene sequence: CDR1 SQVTM, CDR2 ANQGSEA. CDR3 nucleotides: TGCAGCGCCACGTCTAGGGGCTCTGGAAACACCATATATTTT. Translated: CSATSRGSGNTIYF. Full variable domain (missing parts from reference TRBV29-1 and TRBJ1-3): SAVISQKPSRDICQRGTSLTIQCQVDSQVTMMFWYRQQPGQSLTLIATANQGSEATYESGFVIDKFPISRPNLTFSTLTVSNMSPEDSSIYLCSATSRGSGNTIYFGEGSWLTVV.

This clone has a single count. The genes are TRBV30 and TRBJ2-3, with 8 bases lining up with TRBD2. CDR1 and CDR2 from the germline V gene are GTSNPN and SVGIG (reference sequence). Unmatched junction bases numbered 3, after V lost 7 bases and J lost 0 bases. This CDR3 spans 13 amino acids. The CDR3 region is CAYTSGSTDTQYF. The CDR3 bases are TGTGCCTATACTAGCGGAAGCACAGATACGCAGTATTTT.

The CDR3 DNA is TGCGCCAGCACGGGACAGGAGAATTCACCCCTCCACTTT. Protein: CASTGQENSPLHF. The chain uses TRBV10-2 and TRBJ1-6; 8 positions agree with TRBD1. The germline gives CDR1 WSHSY, CDR2 SAAADI. After removal of 7 bases from V and 7 bases from J, the junction contained 3 bases not matched to a gene. This CDR3 comprises 13 residues.

The table lists this clone with a count of one. The chain joins TRBV6-1 to TRBJ1-4, with D possibly matching TRBD1 (5 bases). V was shortened by 1 base and J by 3 bases, with 9 bases between the two germline ends. CDR1 and CDR2 (germline): MNHNS, SASEGT. The CDR3 consists of 15 residues. CDR3 coding DNA: TGTGCCAGCAGTGAAGGCGGGACCCCTAATGAAAAACTGTTTTTT. Translation gives CASSEGGTPNEKLFF.

The chain links TRBV7-8 to TRBJ2-1; a possible D gene is TRBD2 (6 bases). Per germline, CDR1 SGHVS and CDR2 FQNEAQ. With 7 bases removed from V and 4 bases from J, the gap between germline ends came to 17 bases. This CDR3 is 15 amino acids long. CDR3 sequence reads: CASIPISGLYNEQFF. DNA for the CDR3: TGTGCCAGCATCCCGATTAGCGGTCTATACAATGAGCAGTTCTTC.

This chain joins TRBV18 and TRBJ1-3; D is possibly TRBD1 (6 bases). Germline V CDR1 and CDR2: KGHSH, LQKENI. V lost 6 bases, J lost 2 bases, and 20 bases lay in between. The CDR3 consists of 17 residues. CDR3 region: CASSPLGGRRPGNTIYF. The CDR3 nucleotides are TGTGCCAGCTCGCCTCTCGGGGGGCGAAGGCCTGGAAACACCATATATTTT. Together with reference TRBV18 and TRBJ1-3, the CDR3 gives the full variable domain: NAGVMQNPRHLVRRRGQEARLRCSPMKGHSHVYWYRQLPEEGLKFMVYLQKENIIDESGMPKERFSAEFPKEGPSILRIQQVVRGDSAAYFCASSPLGGRRPGNTIYFGEGSWLTVV.

This chain uses TRBV11-2 with TRBJ1-4, with D possibly being TRBD1 (6 bases). V was clipped by 1 base and J by 7 bases, with 16 bases between them. There are 16 residues in the CDR3. The germline CDR1 and CDR2 sequences are SGHAT and FQNNGV. The CDR3 loop is CASSLGRIQGPEKLFF. For the CDR3, the DNA is TGTGCCAGCAGCTTAGGCCGCATACAGGGTCCTGAAAAACTGTTTTTT.

V and J are TRBV13 and TRBJ1-5; possibly TRBD1 for D (5 bases). CDR3 length: 13 residues. Germline V lookup: CDR1 PRHDT, CDR2 FYEKMQ (reference sequence). V was cut by 3 bases and J by 4 bases, with 7 bases left in between. The CDR3 sequence: CASSLSGNQPQHF. For the CDR3, the DNA is TGTGCCAGCAGCTTGTCAGGGAATCAGCCCCAGCATTTT.

The rearrangement links TRBV7-9 to TRBJ2-2; D is unresolved. CDR1 and CDR2 from the germline V gene are SEHNR and FQNEAQ (reference sequence). The CDR3 is 12 residues long. Trimming pared 5 bases from V and 7 bases from J, leaving 8 bases between. CDR3 sequence (DNA): TGTGCCAGCAGCCCTTTTCGCGGGGAGCTGTTTTTT. Translation: CASSPFRGELFF.

This rearrangement joins TRBV6-6 to TRBJ2-3; possible D gene TRBD1, 7 bases. Germline V gene sequence: CDR1 MNHNY, CDR2 SVGAGI (reference sequence). The CDR3 loop spans 15 amino acids. Trimming cost V 6 bases and J 3 bases, with 16 bases left between them. This chain's CDR3 is CASSNTRGATDTQYF. DNA of the CDR3: TGTGCCAGCAGCAACACCAGGGGGGCTACAGATACGCAGTATTTT.

The sample holds one count of this clone. V is TRBV29-1 and J is TRBJ1-2; TRBD1 agrees at 10 bases. There are 14 residues in the CDR3. The junction had 8 bases not matched to a gene; V was cut back by 5 bases and J by 5 bases. Germline V CDR1 and CDR2: SQVTM, ANQGSEA. CDR3 amino acids: CSVTGTGVGYGYTF. In DNA, the CDR3 is TGCAGCGTTACTGGGACAGGGGTAGGATATGGCTACACCTTC.

This clone has a single count. The V and J genes are TRBV5-1 and TRBJ2-3; possible D gene TRBD1, 5 bases. With 4 bases removed from V and 1 base from J, the gap between germline ends came to 10 bases. The CDR3 sequence is 14 residues long. CDR1 and CDR2 from the germline V gene are SGHRS and YFSETQ. Written as DNA, the CDR3 is TGCGCCAGCAGCCTTGGCAGGGGCACAGATACGCAGTATTTT. Protein: CASSLGRGTDTQYF.

V is TRBV11-2 and J is TRBJ2-5; a weak D match, TRBD1 (5 bases). The CDR3 is 15 amino acids. V was pared by 5 bases and J by 4 bases, with 17 bases between. Germline CDR1 and CDR2: SGHAT and FQNNGV. The CDR3 sequence: CASSPPSRAPETQYF. CDR3 bases: TGTGCCAGCAGCCCGCCCAGCAGGGCACCAGAGACCCAGTACTTC. The full variable domain, its missing parts supplied by reference TRBV11-2 and TRBJ2-5, is EAGVAQSPRYKIIEKRQSVAFWCNPISGHATLYWYQQILGQGPKLLIQFQNNGVVDDSQLPKDRFSAERLKGVDSTLKIQPAKLEDSAVYLCASSPPSRAPETQYFGPGTRLLVL.

The rearrangement links TRBV4-1 to TRBJ2-5, with 7 bases identical to TRBD1. The DNA end favors TRBJ2-7, so the J call may be wrong. Per the germline V gene, CDR1 is MGHRA and CDR2 is YSYEKL. The CDR3 spans 16 residues. Here the CDR3 DNA reads TGCGCCAGCAGCCAAGGAGGAGACAGGGCCTTCTACGAGCAGTACTTC. This sequence encodes CASSQGGDRAFYEQYF.

This chain uses TRBV28 with TRBJ1-1; tentatively, D is TRBD1 (5 bases). V was clipped by 4 bases and J by 5 bases, with 14 bases between them. CDR1 is MDHEN, CDR2 SYDVKM, per germline. This CDR3 has 14 residues. The CDR3 DNA sequence: TGTGCCAGCAGTTCGCCATCGGGGGGGACTGAAGCTTTCTTT. This translates into CASSSPSGGTEAFF.

The chain joins TRBV19 to TRBJ2-3; TRBD2 aligns across 10 bases. The trim removed 7 bases at V and 10 bases at J, leaving 14 bases unmatched. CDR1 and CDR2 from the germline V gene are LNHDA and SQIVND (reference sequence). The CDR3 covers 15 residues. The CDR3 DNA is TGTGCCAGTACCAGTAGCGGGGGGCTTTCTGCAGCGCAGTATTTT. Protein sequence: CASTSSGGLSAAQYF.